This TCR beta chain stems from a study of T cell responses to AZD1222 COVID-19 vaccine. Sequencing was performed with immunoSEQ multiplex PCR; in TCRdb, only in-frame clones are kept and a portion is missing. The data show some 200,000 clones, with roughly 94% seen just once and approximately 1.5% held by the top ten. The V and J ends lost 4 bases and 10 bases respectively, with 11 bases between them. The CDR3 runs 12 residues. In germline, CDR1 is MDHEN, CDR2 SYDVKM. The clonotype was recovered from an adult who received the MenACWY meningococcal vaccine as a control. Sequences were derived from peripheral blood, sampled 28 days after the second dose of the MenACWY control vaccine. The chain is built from TRBV28 and TRBJ1-5; D call uncertain. The CDR3 region has the DNA TGTGCCAGCAGTTGGGAACACCGACCCCAGCATTTT. Its translation: CASSWEHRPQHF.